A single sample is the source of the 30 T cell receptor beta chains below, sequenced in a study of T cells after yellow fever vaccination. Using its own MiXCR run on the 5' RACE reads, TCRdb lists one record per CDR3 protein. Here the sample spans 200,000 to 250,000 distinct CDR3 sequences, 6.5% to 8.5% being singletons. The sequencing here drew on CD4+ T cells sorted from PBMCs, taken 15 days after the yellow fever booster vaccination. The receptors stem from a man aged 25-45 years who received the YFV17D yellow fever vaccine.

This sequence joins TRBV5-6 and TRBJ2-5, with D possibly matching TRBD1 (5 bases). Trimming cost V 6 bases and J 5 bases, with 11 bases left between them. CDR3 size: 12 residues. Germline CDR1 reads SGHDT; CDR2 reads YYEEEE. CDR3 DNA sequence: TGTGCCAGCAATGTGGGGCGGGAGACCCAGTACTTC. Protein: CASNVGRETQYF.

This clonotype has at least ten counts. CDR3 sequence: CASNFPLGQGLGGYTF. As DNA, the CDR3 is TGTGCCAGCAACTTTCCACTGGGACAGGGCTTGGGCGGCTACACCTTC. The chain uses TRBV7-2 and TRBJ1-2, with 9 bases lining up with TRBD1. The germline gives CDR1 SGHTA, CDR2 FQGNSA. CDR3 length: 16 amino acids. After removal of 7 bases from V and 8 bases from J, the junction contained 17 bases not matched to a gene.

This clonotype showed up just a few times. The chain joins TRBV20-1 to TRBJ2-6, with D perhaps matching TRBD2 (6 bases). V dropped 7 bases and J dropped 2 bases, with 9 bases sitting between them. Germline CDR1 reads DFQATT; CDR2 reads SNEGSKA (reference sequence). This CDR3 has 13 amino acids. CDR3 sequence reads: CSGRDAGANVLTF. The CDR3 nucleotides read TGCAGTGGGAGGGACGCTGGGGCCAACGTCCTGACTTTC.

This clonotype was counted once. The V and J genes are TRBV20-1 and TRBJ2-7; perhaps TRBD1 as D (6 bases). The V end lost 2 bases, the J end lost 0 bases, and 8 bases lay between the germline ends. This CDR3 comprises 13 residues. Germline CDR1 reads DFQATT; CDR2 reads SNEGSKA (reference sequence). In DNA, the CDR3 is TGCAGTGCTAGAACAGGGTTCTCCTACGAGCAGTACTTC. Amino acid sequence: CSARTGFSYEQYF.

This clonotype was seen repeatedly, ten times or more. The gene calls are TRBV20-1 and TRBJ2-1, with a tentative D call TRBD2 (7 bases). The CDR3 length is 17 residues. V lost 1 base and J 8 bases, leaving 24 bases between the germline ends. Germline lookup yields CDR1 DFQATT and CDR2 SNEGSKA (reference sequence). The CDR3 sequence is CSARAPGGAGPQDEQFF. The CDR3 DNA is TGCAGTGCTAGAGCCCCGGGGGGCGCGGGGCCCCAGGATGAGCAGTTCTTC.

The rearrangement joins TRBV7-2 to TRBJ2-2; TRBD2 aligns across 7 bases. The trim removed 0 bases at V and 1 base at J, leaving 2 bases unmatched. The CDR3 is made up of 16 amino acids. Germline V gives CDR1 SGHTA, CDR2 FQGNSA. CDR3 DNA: TGTGCCAGCAGCTTAGCGGGAGGGGTGAACACCGGGGAGCTGTTTTTT. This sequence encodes CASSLAGGVNTGELFF.

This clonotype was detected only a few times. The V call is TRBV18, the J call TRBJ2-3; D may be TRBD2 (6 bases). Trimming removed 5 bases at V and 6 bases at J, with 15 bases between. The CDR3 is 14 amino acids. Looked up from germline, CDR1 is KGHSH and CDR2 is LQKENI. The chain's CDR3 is CASSFSGEEDTQYF. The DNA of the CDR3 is TGTGCCAGCTCATTTAGCGGAGAAGAGGATACGCAGTATTTT.

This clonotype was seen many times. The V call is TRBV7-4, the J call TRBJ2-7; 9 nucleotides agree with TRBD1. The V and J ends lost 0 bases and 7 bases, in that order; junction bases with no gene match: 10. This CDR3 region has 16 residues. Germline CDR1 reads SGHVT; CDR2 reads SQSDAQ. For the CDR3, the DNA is TGTGCCAGCAGCTTAGCGCGTCGGACAGGGGTGGAGGAGCAGTACTTC. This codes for CASSLARRTGVEEQYF.

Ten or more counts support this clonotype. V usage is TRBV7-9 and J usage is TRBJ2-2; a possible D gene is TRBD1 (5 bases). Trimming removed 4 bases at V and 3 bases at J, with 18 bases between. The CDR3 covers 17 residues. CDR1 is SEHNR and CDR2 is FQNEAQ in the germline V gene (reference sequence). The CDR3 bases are TGTGCCAGCAGCTCCCCCCGGGCTCAGGGCGACACCGGGGAGCTGTTTTTT. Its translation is CASSSPRAQGDTGELFF.

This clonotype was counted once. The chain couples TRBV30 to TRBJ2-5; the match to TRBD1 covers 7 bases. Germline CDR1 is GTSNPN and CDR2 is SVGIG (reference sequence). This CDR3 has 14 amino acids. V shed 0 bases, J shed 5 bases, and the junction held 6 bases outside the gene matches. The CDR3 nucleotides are TGTGCCTGGAGTGTACTTGGACAGGAGGAGACCCAGTACTTC. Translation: CAWSVLGQEETQYF.

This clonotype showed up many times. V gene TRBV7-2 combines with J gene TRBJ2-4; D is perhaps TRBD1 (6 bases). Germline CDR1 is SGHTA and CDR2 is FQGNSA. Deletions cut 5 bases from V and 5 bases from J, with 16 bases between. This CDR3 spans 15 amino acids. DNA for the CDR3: TGTGCCAGCAGCCCACAGTCGGGACAACAAAACATTCAGTACTTC. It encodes CASSPQSGQQNIQYF.

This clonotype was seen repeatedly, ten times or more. The CDR3 DNA follows: TGTGCCACCAGTGATTTGGGTAGTGGGGACAGCCCCTACAATGAGCAGTTCTTC. This gives the protein CATSDLGSGDSPYNEQFF. The chain is built from TRBV24-1 and TRBJ2-1; TRBD1 aligns across 7 bases. V shed 0 bases, J shed 2 bases, and the junction held 9 bases outside the gene matches. The CDR3 loop spans 18 amino acids. Germline assignment: CDR1 KGHDR and CDR2 SFDVKD.

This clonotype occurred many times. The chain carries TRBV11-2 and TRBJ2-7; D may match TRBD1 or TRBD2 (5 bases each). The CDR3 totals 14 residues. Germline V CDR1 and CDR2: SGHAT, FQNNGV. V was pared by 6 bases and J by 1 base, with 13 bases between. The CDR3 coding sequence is TGTGCCAGCAGGCCGGGTGGGGGTTCCTACGAGCAGTACTTC. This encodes CASRPGGGSYEQYF.

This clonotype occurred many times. As DNA, the CDR3 is TGTGCCAGCAGCCAAGATTTAGCGGGAGTGGGGGAGACCCAGTACTTC. It translates to CASSQDLAGVGETQYF. J is TRBJ2-5 and V is TRBV4-2, with 9 bases aligning to TRBD2. V was clipped by 0 bases and J by 5 bases; unmatched bases: 7. The CDR3 totals 16 residues. CDR1 is LGHNA, CDR2 YNFKEQ, per germline.

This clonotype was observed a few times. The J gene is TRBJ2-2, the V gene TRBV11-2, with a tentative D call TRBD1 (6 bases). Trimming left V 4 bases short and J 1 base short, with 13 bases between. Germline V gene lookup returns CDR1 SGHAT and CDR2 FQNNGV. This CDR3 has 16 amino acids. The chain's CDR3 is CASSYIWGQNTGELFF. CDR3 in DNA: TGTGCCAGCAGCTACATCTGGGGGCAGAACACCGGGGAGCTGTTTTTT.

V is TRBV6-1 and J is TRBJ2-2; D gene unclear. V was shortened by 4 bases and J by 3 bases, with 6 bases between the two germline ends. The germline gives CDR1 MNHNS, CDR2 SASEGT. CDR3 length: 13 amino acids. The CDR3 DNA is TGTGCCAGCAGTGCCTCAGACACCGGGGAGCTGTTTTTT. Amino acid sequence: CASSASDTGELFF.

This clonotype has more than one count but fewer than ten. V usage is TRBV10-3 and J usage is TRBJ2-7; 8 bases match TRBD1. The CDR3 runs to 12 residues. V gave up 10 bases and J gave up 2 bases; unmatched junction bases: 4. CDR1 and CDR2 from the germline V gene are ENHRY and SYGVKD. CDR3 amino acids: CATGQGAYEQYF. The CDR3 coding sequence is TGTGCCACAGGACAGGGAGCCTACGAGCAGTACTTC.

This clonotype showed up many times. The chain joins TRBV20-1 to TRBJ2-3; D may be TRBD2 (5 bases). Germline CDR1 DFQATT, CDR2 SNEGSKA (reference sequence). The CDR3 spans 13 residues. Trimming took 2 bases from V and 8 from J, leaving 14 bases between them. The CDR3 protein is CSARPGGGLTQYF. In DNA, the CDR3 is TGCAGTGCTAGACCTGGAGGCGGTCTTACGCAGTATTTT.

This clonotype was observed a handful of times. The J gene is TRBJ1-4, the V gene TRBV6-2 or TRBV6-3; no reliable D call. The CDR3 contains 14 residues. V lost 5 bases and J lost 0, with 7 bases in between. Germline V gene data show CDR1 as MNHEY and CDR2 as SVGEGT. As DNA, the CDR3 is TGTGCCAGCAGTGATTTTGCAACTAATGAAAAACTGTTTTTT. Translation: CASSDFATNEKLFF.

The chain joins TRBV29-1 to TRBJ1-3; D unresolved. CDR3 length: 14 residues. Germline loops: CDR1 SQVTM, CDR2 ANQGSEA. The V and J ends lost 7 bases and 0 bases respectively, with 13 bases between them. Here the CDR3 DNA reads TGCAGCGGGATAGACGAATTCTCTGGAAACACCATATATTTT. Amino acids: CSGIDEFSGNTIYF.

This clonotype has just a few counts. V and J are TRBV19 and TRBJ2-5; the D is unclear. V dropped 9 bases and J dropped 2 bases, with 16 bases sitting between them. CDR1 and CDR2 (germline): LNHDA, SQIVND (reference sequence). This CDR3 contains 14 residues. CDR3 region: CASRPTPHQETQYF. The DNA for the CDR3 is TGTGCCAGCAGACCAACTCCGCATCAAGAGACCCAGTACTTC.

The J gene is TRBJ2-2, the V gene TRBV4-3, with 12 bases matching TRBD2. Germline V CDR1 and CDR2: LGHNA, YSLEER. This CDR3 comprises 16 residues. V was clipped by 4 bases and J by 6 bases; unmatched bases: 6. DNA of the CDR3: TGCGCCAGCAGCCGATCGACTAGCGGGAGTTCCGGGGAGCTGTTTTTT. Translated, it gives CASSRSTSGSSGELFF.

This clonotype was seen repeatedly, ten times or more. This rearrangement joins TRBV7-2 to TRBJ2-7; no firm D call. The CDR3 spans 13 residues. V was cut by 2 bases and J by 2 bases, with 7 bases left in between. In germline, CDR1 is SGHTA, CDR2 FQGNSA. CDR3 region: CASSLPPTYEQYF. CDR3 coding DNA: TGTGCCAGCAGCTTACCCCCTACCTACGAGCAGTACTTC.

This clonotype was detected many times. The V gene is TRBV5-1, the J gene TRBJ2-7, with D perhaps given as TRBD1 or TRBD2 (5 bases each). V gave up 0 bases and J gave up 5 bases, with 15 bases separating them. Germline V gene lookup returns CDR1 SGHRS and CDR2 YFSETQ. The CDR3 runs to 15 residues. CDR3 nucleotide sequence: TGCGCCAGCAGCTTGGGTACGTCGAGGGGACACGAGCAGTACTTC. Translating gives CASSLGTSRGHEQYF.

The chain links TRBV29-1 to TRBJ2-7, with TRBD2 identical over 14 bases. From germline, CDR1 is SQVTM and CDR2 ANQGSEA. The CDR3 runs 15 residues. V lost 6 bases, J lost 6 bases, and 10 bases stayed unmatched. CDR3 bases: TGCAGCGTCCTTCCTGGGACTAGCGGGAGTGGCGAGCAGTACTTC. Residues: CSVLPGTSGSGEQYF.

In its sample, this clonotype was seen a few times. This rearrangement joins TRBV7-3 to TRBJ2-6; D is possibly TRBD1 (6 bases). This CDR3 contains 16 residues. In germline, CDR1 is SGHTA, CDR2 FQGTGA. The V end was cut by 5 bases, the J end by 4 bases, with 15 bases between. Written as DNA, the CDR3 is TGTGCCAGCAGCCGACCAGGGGCAGAAGGGGCCAACGTCCTGACTTTC. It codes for CASSRPGAEGANVLTF.

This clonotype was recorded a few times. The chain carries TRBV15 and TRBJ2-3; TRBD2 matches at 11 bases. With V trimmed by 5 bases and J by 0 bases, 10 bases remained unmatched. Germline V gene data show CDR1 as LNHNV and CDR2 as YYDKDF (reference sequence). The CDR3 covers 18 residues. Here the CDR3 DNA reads TGTGCCACCAGCCCCGGGACTAGCGGAAGCCGTAGCACAGATACGCAGTATTTT. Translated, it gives CATSPGTSGSRSTDTQYF.

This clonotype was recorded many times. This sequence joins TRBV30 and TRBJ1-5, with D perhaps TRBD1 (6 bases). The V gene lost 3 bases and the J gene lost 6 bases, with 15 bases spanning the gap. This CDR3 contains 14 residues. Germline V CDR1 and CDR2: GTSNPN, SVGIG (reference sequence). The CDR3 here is CAWRGHGGIQPQHF. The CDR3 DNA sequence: TGTGCCTGGAGGGGGCACGGGGGCATTCAGCCCCAGCATTTT.

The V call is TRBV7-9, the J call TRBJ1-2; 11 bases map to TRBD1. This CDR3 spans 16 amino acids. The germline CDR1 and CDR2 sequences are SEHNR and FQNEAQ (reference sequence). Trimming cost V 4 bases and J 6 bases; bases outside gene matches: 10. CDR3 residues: CASSYAGTGGGDGYTF. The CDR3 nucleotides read TGTGCCAGCAGCTACGCCGGGACAGGGGGAGGAGATGGCTACACCTTC.

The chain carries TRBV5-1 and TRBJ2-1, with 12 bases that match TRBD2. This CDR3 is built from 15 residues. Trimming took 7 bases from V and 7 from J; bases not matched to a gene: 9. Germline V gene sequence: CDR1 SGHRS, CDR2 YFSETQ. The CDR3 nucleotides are TGCGCCAGCGGGCCTAGCGGGAGGGCCAAAAATGAGCAGTTCTTC. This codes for CASGPSGRAKNEQFF.